This is a list of T cell receptor beta chains from one sample in a study of cytomegalovirus exposure and HLA in healthy donors. Method: immunoSEQ multiplex PCR; TCRdb's copy keeps in-frame clones and lacks some. The profile covers some 130,000 clones, with about 72% appearing a single time and around 1.6% taken by the ten largest. The sample was PBMCs. The receptors come from a young man in good health and CMV-seropositive. CDR3s include the opening cysteine and the closing phenylalanine or tryptophan. The order of the fields is D gene, V gene, clone size, J gene, CDR3 DNA, CDR3 protein. D genes are given only for firm matches. The size of a clone is reported for some rows only, either as once, few or many, or as a class for expanded clones.

d_call: .
v_call: TRBV27
clone_size: many
j_call: TRBJ2-3
cdr3_nt: TGTGCCAGCGGTGTTTCAGGCACAGATACGCAGTATTTT
cdr3_aa: CASGVSGTDTQYF

d_call: .
v_call: TRBV7-2
clone_size: .
j_call: TRBJ2-1
cdr3_nt: TGTGCCAGCAGCTTAGACGGGACTTCAAATAAGCAGTTCTTC
cdr3_aa: CASSLDGTSNKQFF

d_call: .
v_call: TRBV19
clone_size: .
j_call: TRBJ1-2
cdr3_nt: TGTGCCAGTAGTATCTACGGGGGTGGCTATGGCTACACCTTC
cdr3_aa: CASSIYGGGYGYTF

d_call: .
v_call: TRBV2
clone_size: .
j_call: TRBJ2-7
cdr3_nt: TGTGCCAGCAGTGACCCTGGGCAGTCTACACCCTACGAGCAGTACTTC
cdr3_aa: CASSDPGQSTPYEQYF

d_call: .
v_call: TRBV7-8
clone_size: .
j_call: TRBJ1-1
cdr3_nt: TGTGCCAGCAGCTTAAACCTAGGCGGCACTGAAGCTTTCTTT
cdr3_aa: CASSLNLGGTEAFF

d_call: TRBD1
v_call: TRBV25-1
clone_size: .
j_call: TRBJ2-2
cdr3_nt: TGTGCCAGCAGTGAAGGGACAGAAACCGGGGAGCTGTTTTTT
cdr3_aa: CASSEGTETGELFF

d_call: TRBD2
v_call: TRBV7-6
clone_size: once
j_call: TRBJ2-6
cdr3_nt: TGTGCCAGCAGCCGAGCGGGAGGGACCTCGGGGGCCAACGTCCTGACTTTC
cdr3_aa: CASSRAGGTSGANVLTF

d_call: TRBD2
v_call: TRBV9
clone_size: .
j_call: TRBJ2-2
cdr3_nt: TGTGCCAGCAGCGTACAGGCGGGAGCGGACACCGGGGAGCTGTTTTTT
cdr3_aa: CASSVQAGADTGELFF

d_call: TRBD2
v_call: TRBV2
clone_size: .
j_call: TRBJ2-1
cdr3_nt: TGTGCCGGGAGTTTAGCGGGGCGGGTGTTCTTC
cdr3_aa: CAGSLAGRVFF

d_call: TRBD1
v_call: TRBV30
clone_size: .
j_call: TRBJ1-3
cdr3_nt: TGTGCCTGGAGTTCGGACAGGGGGCACAAAGGGTCTGGAAACACCATATATTTT
cdr3_aa: CAWSSDRGHKGSGNTIYF

d_call: .
v_call: TRBV5-1
clone_size: .
j_call: TRBJ2-3
cdr3_nt: TGCGCCAGCAGCTTGATTGGTCTGGCGGGCCGCACAGATACGCAGTATTTT
cdr3_aa: CASSLIGLAGRTDTQYF

d_call: .
v_call: TRBV9
clone_size: .
j_call: TRBJ2-7
cdr3_nt: TGTGCCAGCAGCGTAGACCGGTTAGGGAGGGAGCAGTACTTC
cdr3_aa: CASSVDRLGREQYF

d_call: .
v_call: TRBV6-1
clone_size: .
j_call: TRBJ1-5
cdr3_nt: TGTGCCAGCAGTGGGGTGGGAGGGAGGCAGCCCCAGCATTTT
cdr3_aa: CASSGVGGRQPQHF

d_call: TRBD2
v_call: TRBV5-1
clone_size: .
j_call: TRBJ2-6
cdr3_nt: TGCGCCAGCAGCTGGGGCGGACTAGCGGGGGCCTCTGGGGCCAACGTCCTGACTTTC
cdr3_aa: CASSWGGLAGASGANVLTF

d_call: TRBD2
v_call: TRBV9
clone_size: .
j_call: TRBJ2-7
cdr3_nt: TGTGCCAGCAGCGTAGCGGGAGGCTTCTCCCCTTCCTTC
cdr3_aa: CASSVAGGFSPSF

d_call: .
v_call: TRBV2
clone_size: few
j_call: TRBJ2-7
cdr3_nt: TGTGCCAGCACTCCGACAGACCTTACCTACGAGCAGTACTTC
cdr3_aa: CASTPTDLTYEQYF